Each of the 7 T cell receptor beta chains below was sequenced from the same sample in a study of cytomegalovirus exposure and HLA in healthy donors. Data came from immunoSEQ multiplex PCR; TCRdb stores just in-frame clones and leaves some out. The sample gives around 220,000 clones, over 70% of which show up once; over 12% is in the top ten. The specimen was PBMCs. The receptors stem from a woman aged 30 to 39 in good health and CMV-seropositive.

This clone was counted many times. This sequence joins TRBV30 and TRBJ1-2; D possibly corresponds to TRBD1 (6 bases). From germline, CDR1 is GTSNPN and CDR2 SVGIG (reference sequence). The CDR3 is 15 amino acids. Trimming shortened V by 0 bases and J by 6 bases, and 17 bases separated the two germline ends. The CDR3 DNA is TGTGCCTGGAGTGTACAGTCCCGGACAGCGCATGGCTACACCTTC. Translating it yields CAWSVQSRTAHGYTF.

This chain joins TRBV6-1 and TRBJ2-1; 8 positions agree with TRBD2. V was pared by 2 bases and J by 4 bases, with 13 bases of the junction left unmatched. The CDR3 runs to 18 residues. From germline, CDR1 is MNHNS and CDR2 SASEGT. The CDR3 nucleotides are TGTGCCAGCAGTGAATACCCCTCAGGATTAGCGGGGTACAATGAGCAGTTCTTC. Translated: CASSEYPSGLAGYNEQFF.

This chain connects TRBV29-1 to TRBJ2-6; no clear D. The CDR3 runs 14 residues. V was shortened by 3 bases and J by 2 bases, with 8 bases between the two germline ends. The V gene's germline CDR1 is SQVTM and CDR2 ANQGSEA. DNA of the CDR3: TGCAGCGTTGACACGGAAGCTGGGGCCAACGTCCTGACTTTC. This codes for CSVDTEAGANVLTF.

There are many counts of this clone. The sample contains more than one DNA sequence encoding this CDR3. The rearrangement uses TRBV27 and TRBJ2-1, with TRBD2 matching over 9 bases. The CDR3 spans 13 residues. CDR1 and CDR2 (germline): MNHEY, SMNVEV (reference sequence). Trimming took 5 bases from V and 4 from J; bases not matched to a gene: 0. In nucleotides, the CDR3 is TGTGCCAGCAGTCTAGCGGGATACAATGAGCAGTTCTTC. Protein: CASSLAGYNEQFF.

This chain links TRBV6-5 with TRBJ2-7; D is possibly TRBD1 (7 bases). Looked up from germline, CDR1 is MNHEY and CDR2 is SVGAGI. Trimming shortened V by 5 bases and J by 2 bases, and 13 bases separated the two germline ends. The CDR3 is 14 amino acids. As DNA, the CDR3 is TGTGCCAGCAGTAAGACAGGGAGGACCTACGAGCAGTACTTC. Its translation is CASSKTGRTYEQYF.

This rearrangement joins TRBV12-5 to TRBJ1-2, with D possibly TRBD1 on 6 matching bases. In germline, CDR1 is LGHNT, CDR2 FRNRAP. The CDR3 is 14 amino acids. Deletions cut 3 bases from V and 2 bases from J, with 10 bases between. CDR3 sequence: CASGLRGRNYGYTF. The CDR3 region has the DNA TGTGCTAGTGGTTTAAGGGGGAGGAACTATGGCTACACCTTC.

The chain recombines TRBV27 with TRBJ2-7, with D perhaps TRBD1 (6 bases). CDR3 size: 15 residues. CDR1 is MNHEY and CDR2 is SMNVEV in the germline V gene (reference sequence). Deletions cut 10 bases from V and 9 bases from J, with 28 bases between. The DNA of the CDR3 is TGTGCCACCCGACCCGCCCAGGTGGGGGCTTATGGGCAGTACTTC. This encodes CATRPAQVGAYGQYF.